This is a list of T cell receptor beta chains from one sample in a study of T cells in Graves' hyperthyroidism and ophthalmopathy. One entry per CDR3 protein, called by TCRdb with MiXCR from the multiplex PCR reads. The repertoire consists of 600,000 to 700,000 distinct CDR3 sequences, with less than 45% occurring once and the leading ten covering roughly 6.5%. Sequencing input: peripheral blood or thyroid tissue (not recorded which). Source of these receptors: an adult man with Graves' disease, either hyperthyroidism or ophthalmopathy (not recorded which). The CDR3 runs from the conserved cysteine through the conserved F or W. D genes are given only for firm matches. Expanded clones are given a class, and other clones once, few, many or no size at all.

clone size,V gene,D gene,J gene,CDR3 DNA,CDR3 protein
many,TRBV2,.,TRBJ1-1,TGTGCCAGCAGTGAAGCGCTTCCAGGCACTGAAGCTTTCTTT,CASSEALPGTEAFF
.,TRBV10-3,.,TRBJ1-2,TGTGCCATCGCGGCGAGAAGCGGTGGCTACACCTTC,CAIAARSGGYTF
.,TRBV5-1,.,TRBJ2-7,TGCGCCAGCAGCTTGACGGGGGGCGAGGTCTACGAGCAGTACTTC,CASSLTGGEVYEQYF
many,TRBV7-2,.,TRBJ1-5,TGTGCCAGCAGCTTAACGGGAAACAGCAATCAGCCCCAGCATTTT,CASSLTGNSNQPQHF
few,TRBV24-1,.,TRBJ1-2,TGTGCCACCAGTGATTCCCCTTCAGAGGGTCCCTATGGCTACACCTTC,CATSDSPSEGPYGYTF
many,TRBV29-1,.,TRBJ2-5,TGCAGCGTGGCAAGGGGAGCCGTCGAGACCCAGTACTTC,CSVARGAVETQYF
many,TRBV20-1,TRBD1,TRBJ2-5,TGCAGTGCTAGCCGCTGGGACAGCCAAGAGACCCAGTACTTC,CSASRWDSQETQYF
many,TRBV7-9,.,TRBJ1-4,TGTGCCAGCAGCTTAGCCGCAACTAATGAAAAACTGTTTTTT,CASSLAATNEKLFF
.,TRBV5-4,TRBD2,TRBJ2-2,TGTGCCAGCAGCGGACTAGCGGGGCCGGTCGGGGAGCTGTTTTTT,CASSGLAGPVGELFF
few,TRBV12-3/TRBV12-4,TRBD1,TRBJ2-5,TGTGCCAGCAGTCTCCGCCGCGACAGGGCTGAGACCCAGTACTTC,CASSLRRDRAETQYF
.,TRBV7-8,TRBD2,TRBJ2-7,TGTGTCAGCAGCCCGGGGGGGACCGACGAGCAGTACTTC,CVSSPGGTDEQYF
few,TRBV7-2,.,TRBJ1-1,TGTGCCAGCAGCTTGCGAGGGGGGCGACTGAACACTGAAGCTTTCTTT,CASSLRGGRLNTEAFF
many,TRBV24-1,.,TRBJ1-3,TGTGCCACCAGTGTCGGACGGGGCGGCACCATATATTTT,CATSVGRGGTIYF
.,TRBV24-1,TRBD1,TRBJ1-4,TGTGCCACCAGCGACCCGGCAGGGGGTAATGAAAAACTGTTTTTT,CATSDPAGGNEKLFF
few,TRBV2,.,TRBJ2-7,TGTGCCAGCAGCCAAGAGTGGGACTACGAGCAGTACTTC,CASSQEWDYEQYF
.,TRBV15,.,TRBJ1-5,TGTGCCACCAGCAGAGGGGTGTGGGGGGTTAATCAGCCCCAGCATTTT,CATSRGVWGVNQPQHF
.,TRBV7-8,TRBD2,TRBJ2-7,TGTGCCAGCAGCTTCTCGGGACTAGCGGGATTCGAGCAGTACTTC,CASSFSGLAGFEQYF
few,TRBV29-1,.,TRBJ1-3,TGCAGCGTTGCAGGGATGGATAACACCATATATTTT,CSVAGMDNTIYF
.,TRBV6-6,.,TRBJ2-7,TGTGCCAGCAGGGACCTCCGGGCAAGTAGCTCCTACGAGCAGTACTTC,CASRDLRASSSYEQYF
many,TRBV7-2,.,TRBJ1-4,TGTGCCAGCAGTCCGACATGGAATGAAAAACTGTTTTTT,CASSPTWNEKLFF
.,TRBV25-1,.,TRBJ2-5,TGTGCCAGCGTACTAGGAGAGACCCAGTACTTC,CASVLGETQYF
few,TRBV20-1,.,TRBJ1-2,TGCAGTGCTAGGGCCTTGGAGGACTCCAGAAACTATGGCTACACCTTC,CSARALEDSRNYGYTF
many,TRBV7-2,.,TRBJ1-5,TGTGCCAGCAGCTTAGCGGGTCAGCCCCAGCATTTT,CASSLAGQPQHF
many,TRBV7-9,TRBD1,TRBJ2-7,TGTGCCAGCAGCAAGACCGGGACAGGGAGTTCCGAGCAGTACTTC,CASSKTGTGSSEQYF
many,TRBV20-1,TRBD2,TRBJ2-7,TGCAGTGCACGGACTAGCCGCTCCTACGAGCAGTACTTC,CSARTSRSYEQYF
once,TRBV9,.,TRBJ1-1,TGTGCCAGCAGCCAAGGCAGGGCGCGCACTGAAGCTTTCTTT,CASSQGRARTEAFF
.,TRBV24-1,TRBD1,TRBJ1-2,TGTGCCACCAGCGGAGGACAGGGGGTAGGCTACACCTTC,CATSGGQGVGYTF
.,TRBV29-1,TRBD1,TRBJ1-1,TGCAGCGTCGGACAGGGCTATGACACTGAAGCTTTCTTT,CSVGQGYDTEAFF
few,TRBV9,TRBD1,TRBJ2-5,TGTGCCAGCTCGGCCGGGACAGGGTCTTTTCAAGAGACCCAGTACTTC,CASSAGTGSFQETQYF
.,TRBV2,.,TRBJ1-1,TGTGCCAGCAGACTCGAAGCCGGGACAAACACTGAAGCTTTCTTT,CASRLEAGTNTEAFF
.,TRBV6-1,TRBD1,TRBJ1-2,TGTGCCAGCAGCCCGGGACAGGCGAAATATGGCTACACCTTC,CASSPGQAKYGYTF
.,TRBV10-3,.,TRBJ2-2,TGTGCCATCAGTGAGTCCAGAAGTAGCGGGAACACCGGGGAGCTGTTTTTT,CAISESRSSGNTGELFF
.,TRBV2,.,TRBJ2-7,TGTGCCAGCTCGCGAGGGGCCCCCTACGAGCAGTACTTC,CASSRGAPYEQYF
.,TRBV7-9,.,TRBJ1-4,TGTGCCAGCAGCTTCATGCTTCCTAATGAAAAACTGTTTTTT,CASSFMLPNEKLFF
few,TRBV7-9,TRBD1,TRBJ1-4,TGTGCCAGCAGTGTCCAGACCACCGGGACAGATAATGAAAAACTGTTTTTT,CASSVQTTGTDNEKLFF
.,TRBV20-1,.,TRBJ2-5,TGCAGTGCTAGTTGGGCTGACAGTCAAGAGACCCAGTACTTC,CSASWADSQETQYF
.,TRBV9,.,TRBJ1-4,TGTGCCAGCAGCGTAGCTTCCGGAAGGGCTTACGAAAAACTGTTTTTT,CASSVASGRAYEKLFF
.,TRBV5-1,.,TRBJ2-2,TGCGCCAGCAGCTTGTTTCCGACAGCCAACACCGGGGAGCCGTTTTTT,CASSLFPTANTGEPFF
.,TRBV19,.,TRBJ2-6,TGTGCCAGTAGTATTACGGGGACTGAAGCTTTC,CASSITGTEAF
.,TRBV20-1,.,TRBJ2-7,TGCAGTGCTAGATCACAATACGAGCAGTACTTC,CSARSQYEQYF
many,TRBV7-2,.,TRBJ2-7,TGTGCCAGCAGCTTAGGAGGGTCGGCGGTTTACGAGCAGTACTTC,CASSLGGSAVYEQYF
.,TRBV12-3/TRBV12-4,.,TRBJ1-2,TGTGCCAGCTGCTCCGGACGGTTTTGCCGCTATGGCTACACCTTC,CASCSGRFCRYGYTF
few,TRBV7-2,TRBD1,TRBJ1-5,TGTGCCAGTAGTATAACCCCCGGGACAGAGAATCAGCCCCAGCATTTT,CASSITPGTENQPQHF
few,TRBV7-2,.,TRBJ2-5,TGTGCCAGCAGCTTAGAGGGCTCCGGGCCCCCGGCTACCCAGTACTTC,CASSLEGSGPPATQYF
many,TRBV7-9,.,TRBJ2-7,TGTGCCAGCAGCTTAGGAGGCAAACGGTACGAGCAGTACTTC,CASSLGGKRYEQYF
many,TRBV7-2,TRBD1,TRBJ1-1,TGTGCCAGCAGCAGGACAGGGGTCACTGAAGCTTTCTTT,CASSRTGVTEAFF
.,TRBV7-2,.,TRBJ1-4,TGTGCCAGCAGTCCGCCCGGGAGAAGGGAAAAACTGTTTTTT,CASSPPGRREKLFF
.,TRBV20-1,.,TRBJ2-6,TGCAGTGCAGGAGGGGGCGCTGGGGCCAACGTCCTGACTTTC,CSAGGGAGANVLTF
.,TRBV19,.,TRBJ2-6,TGTGCCAGTAGTATACAGGTTGGGGCCAACGTCCTGACTTTC,CASSIQVGANVLTF